The 19 T cell receptor beta chains presented below share a single source sample, sequenced in a study of blood T cells in healthy people across ages. The authors ran a second PCR of 7 to 11 cycles using a sample-barcoded 5' primer and a J-beta primer mix. Each CDR3 protein is one row after TCRdb ran MiXCR on the 5' RACE reads. The sample yields 700,000 to 850,000 distinct CDR3 sequences, 50% to 65% seen once. The sample consisted of blood. The source of these receptors is a man older than 75 in good health.

The chain has TRBV9 and TRBJ2-7, with no clear D. The length of the CDR3 is 14 residues. V was pared by 4 bases and J by 3 bases, with 14 bases between. CDR1 is SGDLS, CDR2 YYNGEE, per germline. The DNA of the CDR3 is TGTGCCAGCAGCCCGCAGGCCCCATACTACGAGCAGTACTTC. As protein: CASSPQAPYYEQYF. Full variable domain (remainder filled in from reference TRBV9 and TRBJ2-7): DSGVTQTPKHLITATGQRVTLRCSPRSGDLSVYWYQQSLDQGLQFLIQYYNGEERAKGNILERFSAQQFPDLHSELNLSSLELGDSALYFCASSPQAPYYEQYFGPGTRLTVT.

This rearrangement joins TRBV27 to TRBJ2-1; 8 bases are a match to TRBD1. CDR1 MNHEY and CDR2 SMNVEV come from the germline V gene (reference sequence). The junction had 13 bases not matched to a gene; V was cut back by 0 bases and J by 15 bases. CDR3 length: 15 amino acids. The CDR3 bases are TGTGCCAGCAGTTTATCGAGCGCAGGGGGCCACCTAGCGTTCTTC. Protein sequence: CASSLSSAGGHLAFF.

The chain has TRBV6-5 and TRBJ2-1; D remains unclear. The CDR3 has 15 residues. V shed 5 bases and J shed 6 bases, with 17 bases lying between them. In germline, CDR1 is MNHEY, CDR2 SVGAGI. The CDR3 loop is CASSPHPSLGNEQFF. CDR3 nucleotides: TGTGCCAGCAGTCCCCATCCATCCCTTGGCAATGAGCAGTTCTTC.

This clonotype was seen many times. The CDR3 DNA is TGTGCCAGCAGCGTAGGGAGTAGCGGGAGCACAGATACGCAGTATTTT. As protein: CASSVGSSGSTDTQYF. V gene TRBV9 combines with J gene TRBJ2-3, with TRBD2 identical over 7 bases. CDR1 and CDR2 from the germline V gene are SGDLS and YYNGEE. V shed 0 bases, J shed 0 bases, and the junction held 4 bases outside the gene matches. This CDR3 has 16 residues.

This chain uses TRBV15 with TRBJ2-6; D is unclear. Germline V gene lookup returns CDR1 LNHNV and CDR2 YYDKDF (reference sequence). The CDR3 contains 17 residues. The germline V and J ends were trimmed by 0 bases and 0 bases, with 9 bases remaining between them. The CDR3 reads CATSRDGFTSGANVLTF. The DNA of the CDR3 is TGTGCCACCAGCAGAGATGGCTTCACCTCTGGGGCCAACGTCCTGACTTTC.

The chain joins TRBV5-1 to TRBJ1-2, with 7 nucleotides matching TRBD1. V was clipped by 4 bases and J by 8 bases; unmatched bases: 11. This CDR3 comprises 14 residues. Germline CDR1 is SGHRS and CDR2 is YFSETQ. The CDR3, as DNA: TGCGCCAGCAGCACCAGACAGGGCCGGGGAGGCTACACCTTC. It specifies CASSTRQGRGGYTF.

This chain links TRBV20-1 with TRBJ2-7; D is unclear. The germline V gene has CDR1 DFQATT and CDR2 SNEGSKA (reference sequence). Trimming left V 6 bases short and J 7 bases short, with 16 bases between. The CDR3 length is 12 residues. CDR3 bases: TGCAGTGCCCTCGGGCTCAACAATGAGCAGTACTTC. Protein: CSALGLNNEQYF.

This clonotype was counted between two and nine times. This sequence joins TRBV25-1 and TRBJ2-5; D not certain. This CDR3 spans 11 amino acids. Germline V gene sequence: CDR1 MGHDK, CDR2 SYGVNS. Deletions cut 1 base from V and 7 bases from J, with 4 bases between. CDR3 sequence: CASSELGTQYF. The CDR3 DNA follows: TGTGCCAGCAGTGAATTAGGGACCCAGTACTTC. Variable domain in full (rest from reference TRBV25-1 and TRBJ2-5): EADIYQTPRYLVIGTGKKITLECSQTMGHDKMYWYQQDPGMELHLIHYSYGVNSTEKGDLSSESTVSRIRTEHFPLTLESARPSHTSQYLCASSELGTQYFGPGTRLLVL.

V usage is TRBV9 and J usage is TRBJ2-1; maybe TRBD2 (6 bases). The J call is uncertain, as TRBJ2-7 better fits the DNA end. Germline V gene sequence: CDR1 SGDLS, CDR2 YYNGEE. The CDR3 totals 15 residues. CDR3 region: CASSLGRDVHNEQYF. In DNA form, the CDR3 reads TGTGCCAGCAGCTTGGGGCGGGACGTCCACAATGAGCAGTACTTC.

The V and J genes are TRBV5-6 and TRBJ2-1; D may be TRBD1 (5 bases). The last part of the DNA fits TRBJ2-7 better; the J call may be wrong. This CDR3 is 15 amino acids long. Germline V lookup: CDR1 SGHDT, CDR2 YYEEEE. Written as DNA, the CDR3 is TGTGCCAGCAGCTTTCTGACAGCCTCCTACAATGAGCAGTACTTC. Translated: CASSFLTASYNEQYF.

This clonotype was counted only a few times. The rearrangement uses TRBV12-3 or TRBV12-4 and TRBJ2-1, with 7 positions matching TRBD2. This CDR3 contains 15 residues. Trimming cost V 5 bases and J 4 bases; bases outside gene matches: 8. CDR3 sequence: CASSQSGTSYNEQFF. CDR3 nucleotide sequence: TGTGCCAGCAGTCAAAGCGGGACTTCGTACAATGAGCAGTTCTTC.

The V gene is TRBV20-1, the J gene TRBJ2-1; D is unresolved. V gave up 6 bases and J gave up 0 bases, with 15 bases separating them. This CDR3 is built from 15 residues. The germline CDR1 and CDR2 sequences are DFQATT and SNEGSKA (reference sequence). The CDR3: CSADHLESSYNEQFF. For the CDR3, the DNA is TGCAGTGCAGATCATCTAGAGAGCTCCTACAATGAGCAGTTCTTC.

The chain recombines TRBV6-2 or TRBV6-3 with TRBJ1-5; D perhaps matches TRBD1 (5 bases). Germline lookup yields CDR1 MNHEY and CDR2 SVGEGT. This CDR3 is built from 15 residues. V lost 6 bases, J lost 2 bases, and 14 bases lay in between. This CDR3 is CASRTGYPGNQPQHF. The DNA for the CDR3 is TGTGCCAGCAGAACAGGATACCCGGGCAATCAGCCCCAGCATTTT.

This clonotype has ten or more counts. As DNA, the CDR3 is TGCGCCAGCAGCCAAGGGCAGGGGAGCTCCTACAATGAGCAGTTCTTC. The encoded protein is CASSQGQGSSYNEQFF. The chain joins TRBV4-1 to TRBJ2-1; tentatively, D is TRBD1 (6 bases). CDR3 length equals 16 residues. CDR1 is MGHRA, CDR2 YSYEKL, per germline. Trimming stripped 1 base from V and 0 bases from J, with 10 bases between.

This clonotype was detected only a few times. J is TRBJ2-1 and V is TRBV9, with D possibly being TRBD1 (7 bases). Germline CDR1 is SGDLS and CDR2 is YYNGEE. V lost 3 bases to trimming and J lost 8 bases, with 21 bases between them. The CDR3 runs 16 residues. CDR3 in DNA: TGTGCCAGCAGCGCCCCGCGGGACAGCTGGATTGATGAGCAGTTCTTC. This codes for CASSAPRDSWIDEQFF.

The J gene is TRBJ1-1, the V gene TRBV18, with D uncertain. There are 14 residues in the CDR3. The V end lost 0 bases, the J end lost 7 bases, and 12 bases lay between the germline ends. CDR1 and CDR2 (germline): KGHSH, LQKENI. CDR3 residues: CASSPPKAAIEAFF. DNA for the CDR3: TGTGCCAGCTCACCACCGAAGGCGGCAATTGAAGCTTTCTTT.

This clonotype occurred a few times. The genes are TRBV7-3 and TRBJ2-7; 9 bases match TRBD1. CDR1 and CDR2 from the germline V gene are SGHTA and FQGTGA. The CDR3 has 14 amino acids. The J segment lost 2 bases and the V segment lost 5 bases, leaving 4 bases of the junction unmatched. The CDR3 DNA reads TGTGCCAGCAGCGTGCGGACAGGGGCCTACGAGCAGTACTTC. It is translated as CASSVRTGAYEQYF.

This clonotype was picked up a small number of times. CDR3 in amino acids: CSARALREQFF. The CDR3, as DNA: TGCAGTGCTAGAGCACTCAGGGAGCAGTTCTTC. This sequence joins TRBV20-1 and TRBJ2-1; D is undetermined. V dropped 1 base and J dropped 10 bases, with 8 bases sitting between them. Germline CDR1 reads DFQATT; CDR2 reads SNEGSKA (reference sequence). This CDR3 has 11 amino acids.

This clonotype was picked up a small number of times. The rearrangement joins TRBV5-1 to TRBJ2-1, with TRBD2 matching over 10 bases. Germline V CDR1 and CDR2: SGHRS, YFSETQ. Germline trimming cut 0 bases from V and 8 bases from J; bases unmatched to any gene: 5. The CDR3 extends over 15 amino acids. The chain's CDR3 is CASSLEASGSDEQFF. CDR3 in DNA: TGCGCCAGCAGCTTGGAAGCTAGCGGGAGCGATGAGCAGTTCTTC. Full variable domain (outside the CDR3, taken from reference TRBV5-1 and TRBJ2-1): KAGVTQTPRYLIKTRGQQVTLSCSPISGHRSVSWYQQTPGQGLQFLFEYFSETQRNKGNFPGRFSGRQFSNSRSEMNVSTLELGDSALYLCASSLEASGSDEQFFGPGTRLTVL.